This T cell receptor (beta chain) was found in a study of control samples from healthy donors and cancer patients. This table comes from immunoSEQ multiplex PCR, and its TCRdb copy is limited to in-frame clones, with some not included. The sample has some 210,000 clones, 91% seen once. Germline V gene data show CDR1 as SGHDN and CDR2 as FVKESK. The CDR3 sequence is 15 residues long. J was trimmed by 4 bases and V by 5 bases; bases with no gene match: 1. Input material: blood. The sequence came from a man younger than 40 in good health. The rearrangement links TRBV14 to TRBJ2-1; 14 bases agree with TRBD2. The chain's CDR3 is CASSWTSGGYNEQFF. DNA for the CDR3: TGTGCCAGCAGCTGGACTAGCGGGGGGTACAATGAGCAGTTCTTC.